The source of this T cell receptor beta chain is a study of cytomegalovirus exposure and HLA in healthy donors. General study findings and limits: In vitro experiments confirmed that three CMV-associated chains were specific for CMV antigens. Sequencing depth roughly uniform across donors was assumed in presence/absence analyses. Researchers counted about 150 TCR beta chains as cytomegalovirus-associated. Earlier results showed most TCR beta V segments being productive about 87% or about 30% of the time.

To note about this clone: The target antigen is unknown.

This PCR relied on a set of 60 Vbeta primers and 13 Jbeta primers. The assay was immunoSEQ multiplex PCR, and TCRdb's table has in-frame clones only and misses some. The sample holds 150,000 to 200,000 clones; 80% to 85% are singletons and the top ten take 0.2% to 0.3%. V trimming: 4 bases; J trimming: 5 bases; junction bases outside the gene matches: 9. Germline CDR1 reads SGHRS; CDR2 reads YFSETQ. The CDR3 extends over 14 amino acids. The specimen was PBMCs. The TCR comes from a boy aged 5-17 years in good health and CMV-seronegative. This chain uses TRBV5-1 with TRBJ2-7; TRBD1 aligns across 7 bases. CDR3 bases: TGCGCCAGCAGCCCCGTCCTAGGGGGCCACGAGCAGTACTTC. Protein: CASSPVLGGHEQYF. Looking up the rest from reference TRBV5-1 and TRBJ2-7 gives the full variable domain: KAGVTQTPRYLIKTRGQQVTLSCSPISGHRSVSWYQQTPGQGLQFLFEYFSETQRNKGNFPGRFSGRQFSNSRSEMNVSTLELGDSALYLCASSPVLGGHEQYFGPGTRLTVT.